The 14 T cell receptor beta chains reported below all come from one sample, sequenced in a study of T cells in women clearing cervical HPV infection. Only in-frame clones appear in the TCRdb table, and some are missing; sequencing was by immunoSEQ multiplex PCR. The listing records approximately 35,000 clones. Sequenced material: blood buffy coat. Every receptor here comes from a woman aged 18 to 75 with a cervical HPV16 infection that either progressed to CIN3+ or cleared (not recorded which).

A note on this clone: The read finishes 3 residues shy of the CDR3 end, and the germline J gene is used to complete it. This chain joins TRBV2 and TRBJ2-7; D gene uncertain. The CDR3 runs to 12 residues. The ends were cut back, 8 bases at V and 3 bases at J, with 11 bases in the middle. Germline V CDR1 and CDR2: SNHLY, FYNNEI. The CDR3 DNA, read in part, is TGTGCCAGCGGTCGGGTTAGCTACGAG. Amino acids: CASGRVSYE. The complete CDR3 protein is CASGRVSYEQYF.

For this clone: The read ends 3 residues early relative to the CDR3; the germline J gene fills the gap. The V and J genes are TRBV6-1 and TRBJ1-5; unclear D gene. The germline V gene encodes CDR1 MNHNS and CDR2 SASEGT. Trimming cost V 1 base and J 2 bases, with 15 bases left between them. This CDR3 comprises 17 residues. Partial CDR3 DNA: TGTGCCAGCAGTGAAGTTAAGGCCGAGTTACGCAATCAGCCC. It codes for CASSEVKAELRNQP. The full CDR3 protein reads CASSEVKAELRNQPQHF.

By frequency, this clone registers medium-sized. The CDR3 end lies 3 residues beyond the end of the read and is filled in from the germline J gene. This rearrangement joins TRBV6-2 or TRBV6-3 to TRBJ2-7, with TRBD2 matching over 10 bases. Germline V gene data show CDR1 as MNHEY and CDR2 as SVGEGT. This CDR3 has 14 residues. Trimming removed 6 bases from V and 5 bases from J; junction bases left unmatched: 7. CDR3 protein: CASSLAGDIHEQYF. CDR3 DNA (partial): TGTGCCAGCAGCCTAGCGGGAGATATCCACGAG.

Remarks on this clone: The missing CDR3 end, 3 residues past where the read stops, is filled in from the germline J gene. V is TRBV20-1 and J is TRBJ2-3; 8 bases align to TRBD2. The CDR3 has 15 residues. The germline V gene has CDR1 DFQATT and CDR2 SNEGSKA (reference sequence). V lost 7 bases and J lost 6; bases outside the gene matches: 15. Partial CDR3 DNA: TGCAGTGTCCCCGCGGGGGGTGCGTTTGTGGATACG. As protein: CSVPAGGAFVDT. Given in full, the CDR3 is CSVPAGGAFVDTQYF.

As for this clone: The read halts 3 residues ahead of the CDR3 end, with the missing end drawn from the germline J gene. The genes are TRBV28 and TRBJ1-3; 8 nucleotides line up with TRBD1. This CDR3 is 14 amino acids long. Germline V gene lookup returns CDR1 MDHEN and CDR2 SYDVKM. V lost 5 bases and J lost 5; bases outside the gene matches: 5. The part of the CDR3 DNA that was read is TGTGCCAGCAGTCCAGGGGGCCGTCGAAACACC. This sequence encodes CASSPGGRRNT. The CDR3 in full is CASSPGGRRNTIYF.

About this clone: The read gets to within 3 residues of the CDR3 end, and the germline J gene fills in the rest. The rearrangement joins TRBV6-2 or TRBV6-3 to TRBJ2-5; 7 bases fit TRBD1. Germline CDR1 reads MNHEY; CDR2 reads SVGEGT. Germline trimming cut 6 bases from V and 4 bases from J; bases unmatched to any gene: 8. The CDR3 consists of 14 residues. CDR3 loop: CASSPGTERETQYF. The covered CDR3 bases are TGTGCCAGCAGCCCCGGGACAGAACGAGAGACC.

Concerning this clone: A junction boundary mismatches the germline segment, possibly from a read error. The read is 3 residues too short to cover the CDR3 end, so that end is filled in from the germline J gene. The chain employs TRBV6-2 or TRBV6-3 and TRBJ2-5; no clear D gene. There are 13 residues in the CDR3. Germline V gives CDR1 MNHEY, CDR2 SVGEGT. CDR3 region: CDSSYSIVATQYF. The CDR3 DNA, read in part, is TGTGACAGCAGTTACTCGATAGTTGCGACC.

On this clone: The read falls 3 residues short of the CDR3 end, and the missing part is taken from the germline J gene. This chain uses TRBV30 with TRBJ2-6; TRBD1 matches 7 bases. The CDR3 runs to 13 residues. Unmatched junction bases numbered 0, after V lost 5 bases and J lost 2 bases. The V gene's germline CDR1 is GTSNPN and CDR2 SVGIG (reference sequence). The DNA read from the CDR3 is TGTGCCTGGGACAGGGCTGGGGCCAACGTC. This encodes CAWDRAGANV. The whole CDR3 protein is CAWDRAGANVLTF.

The CDR3: CASRLRDFEQFF. CDR3 bases read: TGTGCCAGCAGGTTGCGGGATTTTGAG. The chain links TRBV7-2 to TRBJ2-1, with D possibly TRBD2 on 6 matching bases. With the read ending 3 residues before the CDR3 end, the germline J gene is used to fill in that end. V was clipped by 6 bases and J by 9 bases, with 12 bases between them. The length of the CDR3 is 12 residues. Germline loops: CDR1 SGHTA, CDR2 FQGNSA.

The sequenced part of the CDR3 DNA is TGTGCCAGCAGCGCGCGAAACAGGGGGCAGGGCGGGGAG. This sequence encodes CASSARNRGQGGE. The full CDR3 protein is CASSARNRGQGGELFF. The chain links TRBV5-4 to TRBJ2-2; 9 nucleotides agree with TRBD1. The read ends 3 residues before the CDR3 terminus; that terminus is restored from the germline J gene. V trimming: 4 bases; J trimming: 7 bases; junction bases outside the gene matches: 11. The CDR3 covers 16 residues. Germline CDR1 and CDR2: SGHNT and YYREEE (reference sequence).

On this clone itself: Read sequence stops 3 residues before the CDR3 end, and the germline J gene provides the missing end. The genes are TRBV5-1 and TRBJ1-3; no clear D gene. This CDR3 comprises 14 residues. Germline CDR1 and CDR2: SGHRS and YFSETQ. V was trimmed by 4 bases and J by 0 bases, leaving 8 bases between them. The covered CDR3 bases are TGCGCCAGCAGCAAAACAGCCTCTGGAAACACC. Translation: CASSKTASGNT. The whole CDR3 region reads CASSKTASGNTIYF.

Turning to this clone: The CDR3 extends 3 residues past the end of the read, so its final part is completed from the germline J gene. The V gene is TRBV18, the J gene TRBJ1-4; D ambiguous. V was clipped by 3 bases and J by 7 bases, with 9 bases between them. This CDR3 region has 13 residues. The germline gives CDR1 KGHSH, CDR2 LQKENI. CDR3 in amino acids: CASSPGRGEKLFF. The sequenced part of the CDR3 DNA is TGTGCCAGCTCACCGGGCAGAGGTGAAAAA.

Comments on this clone: The missing CDR3 end, 3 residues past where the read stops, is filled in from the germline J gene. The chain has TRBV19 and TRBJ2-6; 7 nucleotides match TRBD2. Unmatched junction bases numbered 19, after V lost 7 bases and J lost 4 bases. The germline gives CDR1 LNHDA, CDR2 SQIVND (reference sequence). CDR3 size: 19 residues. CDR3 protein: CASTERDRLRAPGANVLTF. The part of the CDR3 DNA that was read is TGTGCCAGTACGGAGCGGGACCGCTTACGTGCCCCCGGGGCCAACGTC.

About this clone: The sequence runs out 3 residues before the end of the CDR3; the remainder is reconstructed from the germline J gene. The chain couples TRBV28 to TRBJ1-2; D unclear. Germline values: CDR1 MDHEN, CDR2 SYDVKM. V dropped 4 bases and J dropped 7 bases, with 10 bases sitting between them. CDR3 length: 12 amino acids. The CDR3 DNA, read in part, is TGTGCCAGCAGTTCCCCGGGGAGTGGC. Translated, it gives CASSSPGSG. The complete CDR3 sequence is CASSSPGSGYTF.